The 16 T cell receptor beta chains given below trace back to one sample, sequenced in a study of blood T cell repertoires in COVID-19. Here immunoSEQ multiplex PCR was the method, and the copy in TCRdb shows in-frame clones only, minus some. The profile shows about 70,000 clones, approximately 90% of them singletons. Source material: peripheral blood. These receptors were collected from a man aged 45-65 years with COVID-19, enrolled during active disease.

This chain uses TRBV10-3 with TRBJ2-1; D is unresolved. V dropped 5 bases and J dropped 5 bases, with 4 bases sitting between them. Germline V gene data show CDR1 as ENHRY and CDR2 as SYGVKD. This CDR3 is built from 11 residues. Here the CDR3 reads CAISRDNEQFF. The CDR3 nucleotides read TGTGCCATCAGTCGGGACAATGAGCAGTTCTTC.

The rearrangement uses TRBV7-2 and TRBJ2-3; 12 bases map to TRBD2. The J segment lost 4 bases and the V segment lost 5 bases, leaving 4 bases of the junction unmatched. Germline CDR1 reads SGHTA; CDR2 reads FQGNSA. The CDR3 is made up of 15 amino acids. The CDR3 bases are TGTGCCAGCAGCCTAACTAGCGGGAGGTCAGATACGCAGTATTTT. Protein: CASSLTSGRSDTQYF.

The J gene is TRBJ2-1, the V gene TRBV7-9; TRBD2 matches at 9 bases. The CDR3 extends over 15 amino acids. CDR1 and CDR2 from the germline V gene are SEHNR and FQNEAQ (reference sequence). After removal of 5 bases from V and 5 bases from J, the junction contained 7 bases not matched to a gene. CDR3 residues: CASSPPRLADNEQFF. The CDR3 DNA is TGTGCCAGCAGCCCTCCCAGACTAGCGGACAATGAGCAGTTCTTC.

This CDR3 reads CASSSTGAKNSPLHF. In nucleotides, the CDR3 is TGTGCCAGTAGTTCCACAGGGGCTAAAAATTCACCCCTCCACTTT. V and J are TRBV19 and TRBJ1-6, with 7 bases that match TRBD1. With V trimmed by 5 bases and J by 7 bases, 8 bases remained unmatched. Germline CDR1 LNHDA, CDR2 SQIVND (reference sequence). This CDR3 comprises 15 residues.

V is TRBV2 and J is TRBJ1-2; a possible D gene is TRBD1 (5 bases). The CDR3 is made up of 12 amino acids. The V and J ends lost 11 bases and 7 bases respectively, with 17 bases between them. Per the germline V gene, CDR1 is SNHLY and CDR2 is FYNNEI. The chain's CDR3 is CAGLREGSGYTF. CDR3 nucleotides: TGTGCCGGACTCAGGGAGGGCAGTGGCTACACCTTC.

The V gene is TRBV19, the J gene TRBJ2-1; D unclear. The germline V and J ends were trimmed by 4 bases and 5 bases, with 12 bases remaining between them. CDR3 size: 14 residues. Germline assignment: CDR1 LNHDA and CDR2 SQIVND (reference sequence). Here the CDR3 reads CASSTGRNHNEQFF. DNA of the CDR3: TGTGCCAGTAGTACAGGCCGGAACCACAATGAGCAGTTCTTC.

The rearrangement links TRBV5-1 to TRBJ2-6, with D maybe TRBD2 (6 bases). V lost 2 bases and J 4 bases, leaving 19 bases between the germline ends. The CDR3 spans 18 residues. The germline CDR1 and CDR2 sequences are SGHRS and YFSETQ. CDR3 protein: CASSLMEGRNPGANVLTF. The CDR3 DNA reads as TGCGCCAGCAGCTTAATGGAGGGGCGGAATCCCGGGGCCAACGTCCTGACTTTC.

This clone occurred once. The chain carries TRBV7-6 and TRBJ2-1; 13 nucleotides agree with TRBD2. The CDR3 is 16 residues long. Germline V CDR1 and CDR2: SGHVS, FNYEAQ. V lost 5 bases and J lost 7; bases outside the gene matches: 8. The CDR3 DNA is TGTGCCAGCAGCCACGGACTAGCGGGAGTTCGGAATGAGCAGTTCTTC. This sequence encodes CASSHGLAGVRNEQFF.

The chain is built from TRBV4-3 and TRBJ2-7, with 13 bases fitting TRBD2. The germline CDR1 and CDR2 sequences are LGHNA and YSLEER. V lost 3 bases, J lost 4 bases, and 6 bases stayed unmatched. The CDR3 contains 16 residues. The CDR3 bases are TGCGCCAGCAGCCAGGGAGCGGGACTAGCGGGGTACGAGCAGTACTTC. This encodes CASSQGAGLAGYEQYF.

The chain employs TRBV4-1 and TRBJ2-7; no definite D call. Trimming stripped 1 base from V and 0 bases from J, with 10 bases between. This CDR3 has 15 residues. CDR1 is MGHRA and CDR2 is YSYEKL in the germline V gene. This CDR3 is CASSQGQTTSYEQYF. CDR3 bases: TGCGCCAGCAGCCAAGGCCAGACAACCTCCTACGAGCAGTACTTC.

This sequence joins TRBV19 and TRBJ2-3, with a possible D match to TRBD2 (7 bases). The germline V gene has CDR1 LNHDA and CDR2 SQIVND (reference sequence). V was trimmed by 9 bases and J by 4 bases, leaving 11 bases between them. This CDR3 spans 12 amino acids. Written as DNA, the CDR3 is TGTGCCAGCAAGGGGGGGCCAGATACGCAGTATTTT. It codes for CASKGGPDTQYF.

This clone was detected only once. V gene TRBV12-3 or TRBV12-4 combines with J gene TRBJ2-7; D is unclear. V lost 6 bases and J 3 bases, leaving 9 bases between the germline ends. This CDR3 has 12 amino acids. The CDR3 loop is CASSVGFYEQYF. CDR3 sequence (DNA): TGTGCCAGCAGCGTCGGTTTCTACGAGCAGTACTTC.

The chain carries TRBV9 and TRBJ2-1; 11 bases are shared with TRBD2. CDR3 size: 17 residues. CDR1 is SGDLS, CDR2 YYNGEE, per germline. Losses at the gene ends were 4 bases for V and 4 bases for J; bases not matched to a gene: 10. The CDR3 nucleotides read TGTGCCAGCAGCTTGACTAGCGGGATAGGGGTTTACAATGAGCAGTTCTTC. Amino acid sequence: CASSLTSGIGVYNEQFF.

This chain connects TRBV7-2 to TRBJ2-7; D perhaps matches TRBD2 (6 bases). Germline values: CDR1 SGHTA, CDR2 FQGNSA. The CDR3 has 16 residues. The V end was cut by 1 base, the J end by 0 bases, with 13 bases between. CDR3 amino acids: CASSLGAGGDSYEQYF. CDR3 DNA sequence: TGTGCCAGCAGCTTAGGGGCGGGCGGGGACTCCTACGAGCAGTACTTC.

This chain links TRBV4-3 with TRBJ2-7, with D perhaps TRBD2 (6 bases). The germline V gene encodes CDR1 LGHNA and CDR2 YSLEER. Trimming shortened V by 4 bases and J by 0 bases, and 13 bases separated the two germline ends. There are 15 residues in the CDR3. The CDR3 DNA sequence: TGCGCCAGCAGCCTAACCCGGACTAACTCCTACGAGCAGTACTTC. Amino acids: CASSLTRTNSYEQYF.

This clone has just a few counts. The chain recombines TRBV19 with TRBJ1-5, with a tentative D call TRBD1 (5 bases). Germline V gene lookup returns CDR1 LNHDA and CDR2 SQIVND (reference sequence). The CDR3 covers 12 residues. Trimming removed 8 bases at V and 4 bases at J, with 9 bases between. CDR3 coding DNA: TGTGCCAGTGACAGAGGAAATCAGCCCCAGCATTTT. As protein: CASDRGNQPQHF.